This T cell receptor beta chain was found in a study of blood T cell repertoires in COVID-19. Study details: Donors in the United States, Italy and Spain gave samples during acute or convalescent COVID-19. Sources were T cells, B-cell-depleted T cells, or PBMCs; the material itself was cDNA or gDNA.

In germline, CDR1 is SEHNR, CDR2 FQNEAQ (reference sequence). V was shortened by 1 base and J by 5 bases, with 9 bases between the two germline ends. The CDR3 runs 13 residues. Per the original methods: Reference gene primer amplification gave nucleated cell count estimates. Produced via immunoSEQ multiplex PCR; TCRdb's table is partial and in-frame only. V, J and clone size reflect that table, while D and trimming were determined from the DNA. This table has 140,000 or so clones, roughly three quarters appearing once. This clone was picked up one time. This clonotype was obtained from a man aged 55 to 69 with acute or convalescent COVID-19. The sample consisted of peripheral blood. The V call is TRBV7-9, the J call TRBJ2-7; unclear D gene. In nucleotides, the CDR3 is TGTGCCAGCAGCTTAGGCGGCTGGGACGAGCAGTACTTC. This gives the protein CASSLGGWDEQYF.